This TCR beta chain was retrieved from a study of CD8 T cells in Susac syndrome. RNA in amounts of about 0.5 to 1 ug was reverse transcribed with random hexamers. The CDR3 of TCR beta was amplified by immunoSEQ multiplex PCR across 54 Vbeta and 13 Jbeta. Each CDR3 protein gets one entry after TCRdb re-called the immunoSEQ multiplex PCR reads with MiXCR. The data contain 300,000 or so distinct CDR3 sequences, about 92% of them singletons. The junction had 6 bases not matched to a gene; V was cut back by 4 bases and J by 8 bases. CDR1 and CDR2 from the germline V gene are GTSNPN and SVGIG (reference sequence). The CDR3 is made up of 12 amino acids.

The sequencing input was CD4+ T cells from PBMCs. The V call is TRBV30, the J call TRBJ1-1, with TRBD1 identical over 8 bases. This clonotype was obtained from a human donor with multiple sclerosis. CDR3 coding DNA: TGTGCCTGGACCCCCGGACAGGGCGAAGCTTTCTTT. It is translated as CAWTPGQGEAFF.